This TCR beta chain is drawn from a study of cytomegalovirus exposure and HLA in healthy donors. Study-wide findings and caveats: Later work associated 16,951 TCR beta sequences with HLA alleles at 0.05 false discovery rate. From TCR beta sequences, most subjects' HLA-A and HLA-B alleles were reportedly predicted accurately.

There are 15 residues in the CDR3. The germline V and J ends were trimmed by 6 bases and 0 bases, with 16 bases remaining between them. Germline values: CDR1 SGHKS, CDR2 YYEKEE (reference sequence). This clone was picked up a small number of times. Its specificity is unknown. A multiplex PCR was run with 60 Vbeta primers and 13 Jbeta primers. The repertoire was sequenced with immunoSEQ multiplex PCR; TCRdb's copy has only in-frame clones and lacks some. Among some 170,000 clones listed, about 72% were seen once. This clonotype was sampled from a man aged 25-45 years in good health and CMV-seropositive. The chain uses TRBV5-5 and TRBJ2-7; D not certain. The sequencing input was PBMCs. Written as DNA, the CDR3 is TGTGCCAGCACCAGGTCTGCAGGCCACTCCTACGAGCAGTACTTC. It yields the protein CASTRSAGHSYEQYF.